This T cell receptor (beta chain) was identified during a study of blood T cell repertoires in COVID-19. Study as a whole: In each case, the material was cDNA or gDNA derived from T cells, B-cell-depleted T cells, or PBMCs.

Authors' data handling: Nucleated cell number was recorded as an estimate derived from reference gene primer amplification. TCRdb keeps only in-frame clones here, not all; method: immunoSEQ multiplex PCR. V and J calls and clone size are given by that table; D and trimming were obtained from the DNA. The sample yields 100,000 to 150,000 clones, approximately 89% seen once. The V gene's germline CDR1 is KGHSH and CDR2 LQKENI. Trimming left V 3 bases short and J 2 bases short, with 17 bases between. This CDR3 spans 17 amino acids. Seattle patient enrollment occurred during active infection, with longitudinal follow-up thereafter.

Specimen: peripheral blood. The chain links TRBV18 to TRBJ1-3; possible D gene TRBD1, 6 bases. The sequence was collected from a woman older than 75 with COVID-19, enrolled during active disease. The CDR3 sequence: CASSPLDRLVTGNTIYF. CDR3 sequence (DNA): TGTGCCAGCTCACCTTTAGACAGGCTTGTAACTGGAAACACCATATATTTT.